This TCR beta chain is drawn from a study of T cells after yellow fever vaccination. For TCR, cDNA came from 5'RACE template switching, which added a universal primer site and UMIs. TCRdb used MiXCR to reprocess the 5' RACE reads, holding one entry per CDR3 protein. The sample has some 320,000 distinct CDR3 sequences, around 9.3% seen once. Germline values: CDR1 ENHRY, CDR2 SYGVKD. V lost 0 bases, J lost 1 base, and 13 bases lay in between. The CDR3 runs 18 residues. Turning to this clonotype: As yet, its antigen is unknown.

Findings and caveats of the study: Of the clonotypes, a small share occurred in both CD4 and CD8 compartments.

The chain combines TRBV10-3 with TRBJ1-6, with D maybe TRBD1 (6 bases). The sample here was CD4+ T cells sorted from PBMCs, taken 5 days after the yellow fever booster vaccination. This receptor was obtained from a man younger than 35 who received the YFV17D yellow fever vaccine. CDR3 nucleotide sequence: TGTGCCATCAGTGAGTCTCACCGGACAGTTTCCTATAATTCACCCCTCCACTTT. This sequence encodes CAISESHRTVSYNSPLHF.